The source of this T cell receptor beta chain is a study of blood T cell repertoires in COVID-19. At the level of the study: Acute and convalescent COVID-19 samples came from the United States, Italy and Spain.

Trimming took 0 bases from V and 2 from J; bases not matched to a gene: 13. This CDR3 is built from 20 residues. Germline V CDR1 and CDR2: SGHDN, FVKESK. Adults between roughly 18 and 95 years of age took part from fewer than 30 US areas. Each exposed participant met a COVID-19 case in the 2 weeks preceding study entry. Generated by immunoSEQ multiplex PCR, the TCRdb table keeps only in-frame clones and is missing some. The repertoire includes roughly 140,000 clones, 70% to 85% of them detected once, and 1.5% to 2% sits in the top ten. Material: PBMCs or T cells enriched from blood (not recorded which). The sequence came from a woman under 30 who had been exposed to COVID-19. The chain employs TRBV14 and TRBJ2-7; 13 nucleotides align to TRBD2. For the CDR3, the DNA is TGTGCCAGCAGCCAAGACTTCAACCGGGGACTAGCGGGGCCCGCCTACGAGCAGTACTTC. Amino acids: CASSQDFNRGLAGPAYEQYF.